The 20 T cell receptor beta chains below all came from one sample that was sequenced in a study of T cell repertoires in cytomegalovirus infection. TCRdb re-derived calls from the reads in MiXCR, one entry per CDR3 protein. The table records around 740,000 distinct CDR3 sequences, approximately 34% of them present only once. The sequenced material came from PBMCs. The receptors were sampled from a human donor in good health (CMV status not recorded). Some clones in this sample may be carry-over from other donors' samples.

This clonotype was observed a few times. The CDR3 region has the DNA TGTGCCACCAACAGGAACAGGGATGACGAGCAGTACTTC. Its protein is CATNRNRDDEQYF. This chain links TRBV15 with TRBJ2-7; tentatively, D is TRBD1 (6 bases). Trimming shortened V by 7 bases and J by 5 bases, and 15 bases separated the two germline ends. CDR3 size: 13 residues. Germline CDR1 LNHNV, CDR2 YYDKDF (reference sequence).

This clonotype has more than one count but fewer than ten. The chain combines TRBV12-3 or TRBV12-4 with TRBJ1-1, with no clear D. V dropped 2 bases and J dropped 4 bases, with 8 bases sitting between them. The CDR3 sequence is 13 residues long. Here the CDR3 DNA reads TGTGCCAGCAGTTTAAGACCGGGCACTGAAGCTTTCTTT. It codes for CASSLRPGTEAFF.

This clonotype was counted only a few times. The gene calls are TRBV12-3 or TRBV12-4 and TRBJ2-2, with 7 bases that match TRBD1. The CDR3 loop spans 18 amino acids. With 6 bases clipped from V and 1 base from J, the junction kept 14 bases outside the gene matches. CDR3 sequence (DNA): TGTGCCAGCAGACCCGGGGACAGTACTTTTTTGAACACCGGGGAGCTGTTTTTT. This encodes CASRPGDSTFLNTGELFF.

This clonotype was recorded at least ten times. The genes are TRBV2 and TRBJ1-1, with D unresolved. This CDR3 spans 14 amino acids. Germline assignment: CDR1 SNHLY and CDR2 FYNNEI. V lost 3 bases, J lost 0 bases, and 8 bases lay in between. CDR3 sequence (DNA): TGTGCCAGCAGTGAGGAGTGGATGAACACTGAAGCTTTCTTT. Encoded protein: CASSEEWMNTEAFF.

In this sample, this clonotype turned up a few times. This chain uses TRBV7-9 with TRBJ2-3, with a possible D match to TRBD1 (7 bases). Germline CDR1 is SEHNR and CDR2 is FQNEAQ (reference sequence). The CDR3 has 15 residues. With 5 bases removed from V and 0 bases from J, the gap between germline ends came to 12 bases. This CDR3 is CASSVQGTSTDTQYF. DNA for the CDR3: TGTGCCAGCAGCGTACAGGGGACTAGCACAGATACGCAGTATTTT.

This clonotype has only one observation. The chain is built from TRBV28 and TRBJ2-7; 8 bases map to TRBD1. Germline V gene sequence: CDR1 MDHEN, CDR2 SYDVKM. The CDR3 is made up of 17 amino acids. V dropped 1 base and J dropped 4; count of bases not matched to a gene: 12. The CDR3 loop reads CASSLSRGDRGLYEQYF. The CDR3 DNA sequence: TGTGCCAGCAGTTTATCGAGAGGAGACAGGGGCCTGTACGAGCAGTACTTC. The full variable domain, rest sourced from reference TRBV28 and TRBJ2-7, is DVKVTQSSRYLVKRTGEKVFLECVQDMDHENMFWYRQDPGLGLRLIYFSYDVKMKEKGDIPEGYSVSREKKERFSLILESASTNQTSMYLCASSLSRGDRGLYEQYFGPGTRLTVT.

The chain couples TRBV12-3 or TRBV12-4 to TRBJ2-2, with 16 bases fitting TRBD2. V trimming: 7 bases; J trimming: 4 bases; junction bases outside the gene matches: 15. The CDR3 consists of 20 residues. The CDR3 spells CASTLRRGLAGGPSTGELFF. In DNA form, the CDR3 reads TGTGCCAGCACCCTAAGGAGGGGACTAGCGGGGGGGCCCAGCACCGGGGAGCTGTTTTTT.

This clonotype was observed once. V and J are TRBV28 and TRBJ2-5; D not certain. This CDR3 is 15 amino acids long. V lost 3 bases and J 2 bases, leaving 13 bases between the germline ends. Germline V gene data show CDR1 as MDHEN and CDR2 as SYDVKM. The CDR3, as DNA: TGTGCCAGCAGTTTTCGGGTCGCCCTTCAAGAGACCCAGTACTTC. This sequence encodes CASSFRVALQETQYF.

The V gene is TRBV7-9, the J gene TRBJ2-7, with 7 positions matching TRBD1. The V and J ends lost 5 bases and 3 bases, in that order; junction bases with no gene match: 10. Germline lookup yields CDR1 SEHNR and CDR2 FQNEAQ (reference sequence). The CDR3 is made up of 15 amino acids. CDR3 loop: CASSPGDRVLYEQYF. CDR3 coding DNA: TGTGCCAGCAGCCCCGGCGACAGGGTTCTCTACGAGCAGTACTTC.

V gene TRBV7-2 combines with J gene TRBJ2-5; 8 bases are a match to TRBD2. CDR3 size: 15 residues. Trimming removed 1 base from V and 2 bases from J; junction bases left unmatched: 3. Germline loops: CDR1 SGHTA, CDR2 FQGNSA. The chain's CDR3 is CASSLDGTSQETQYF. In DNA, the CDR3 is TGTGCCAGCAGCTTAGACGGGACTAGTCAAGAGACCCAGTACTTC.

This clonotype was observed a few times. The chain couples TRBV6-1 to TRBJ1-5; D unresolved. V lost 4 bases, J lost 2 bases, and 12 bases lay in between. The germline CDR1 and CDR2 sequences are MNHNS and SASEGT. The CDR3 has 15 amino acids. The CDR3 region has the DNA TGTGCCAGCAGTGCATCAACAATGGGCAATCAGCCCCAGCATTTT. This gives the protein CASSASTMGNQPQHF.

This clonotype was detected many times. DNA for the CDR3: TGTGCCAGCAGCTTAGGTACAGGAGATAATAGCAATCAGCCCCAGCATTTT. This codes for CASSLGTGDNSNQPQHF. This sequence joins TRBV7-6 and TRBJ1-5; TRBD1 might be the D (5 bases). Germline V lookup: CDR1 SGHVS, CDR2 FNYEAQ. Deletions cut 1 base from V and 0 bases from J, with 13 bases between. There are 17 residues in the CDR3.

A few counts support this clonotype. For the CDR3, the DNA is TGTGCCAGTCGTCCGGAGAACACCGGGGAGCTGTTTTTT. Protein product: CASRPENTGELFF. The chain joins TRBV6-5 to TRBJ2-2, with no clear D. The CDR3 is 13 residues long. From germline, CDR1 is MNHEY and CDR2 SVGAGI. Trimming removed 9 bases from V and 1 base from J, with 9 bases in between.

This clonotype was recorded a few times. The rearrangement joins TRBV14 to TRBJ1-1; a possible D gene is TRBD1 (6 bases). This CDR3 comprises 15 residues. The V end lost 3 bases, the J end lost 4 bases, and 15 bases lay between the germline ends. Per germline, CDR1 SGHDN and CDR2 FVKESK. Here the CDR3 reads CASSQVRGGGTEAFF. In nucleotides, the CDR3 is TGTGCCAGCAGCCAGGTGAGGGGAGGGGGCACTGAAGCTTTCTTT.

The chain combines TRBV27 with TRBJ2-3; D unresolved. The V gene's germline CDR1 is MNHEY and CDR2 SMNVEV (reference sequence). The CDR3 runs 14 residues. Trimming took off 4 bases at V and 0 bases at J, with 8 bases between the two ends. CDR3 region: CASSSIVSTDTQYF. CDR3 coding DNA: TGTGCCAGCAGTTCGATCGTTAGCACAGATACGCAGTATTTT.

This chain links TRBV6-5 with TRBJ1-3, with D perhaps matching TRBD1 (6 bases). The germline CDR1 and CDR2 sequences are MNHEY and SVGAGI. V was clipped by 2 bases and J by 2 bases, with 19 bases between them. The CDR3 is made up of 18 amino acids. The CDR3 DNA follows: TGTGCCAGCAGTTACCTCACGGTACAGGGCGATCCTGGAAACACCATATATTTT. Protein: CASSYLTVQGDPGNTIYF.

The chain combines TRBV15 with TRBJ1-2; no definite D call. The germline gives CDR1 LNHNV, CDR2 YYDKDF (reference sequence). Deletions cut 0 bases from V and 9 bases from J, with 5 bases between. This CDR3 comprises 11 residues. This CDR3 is CATSRDRSYTF. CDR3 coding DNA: TGTGCCACCAGCAGAGACAGGAGCTACACCTTC.

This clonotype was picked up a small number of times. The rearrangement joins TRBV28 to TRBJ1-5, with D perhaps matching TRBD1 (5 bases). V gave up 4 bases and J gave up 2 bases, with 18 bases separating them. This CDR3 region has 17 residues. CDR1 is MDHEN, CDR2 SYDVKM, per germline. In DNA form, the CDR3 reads TGTGCCAGCAGTTCGCACCAGGGAATGCGGGGCAATCAGCCCCAGCATTTT. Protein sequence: CASSSHQGMRGNQPQHF.

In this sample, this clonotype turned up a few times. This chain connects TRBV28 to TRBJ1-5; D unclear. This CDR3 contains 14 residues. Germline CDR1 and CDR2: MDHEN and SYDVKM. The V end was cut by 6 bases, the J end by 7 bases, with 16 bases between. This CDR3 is CASRVYGPQQPQHF. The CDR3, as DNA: TGTGCCAGCAGGGTTTACGGGCCCCAACAGCCCCAGCATTTT.

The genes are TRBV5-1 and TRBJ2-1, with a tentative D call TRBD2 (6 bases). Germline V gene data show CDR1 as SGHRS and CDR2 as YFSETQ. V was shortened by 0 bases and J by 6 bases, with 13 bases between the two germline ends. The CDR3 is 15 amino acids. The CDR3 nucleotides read TGCGCCAGCAGCTTGGTTGGCGGGGTCTCCAATGAGCAGTTCTTC. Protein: CASSLVGGVSNEQFF.